The TCR beta chain described here comes from a study of cytomegalovirus exposure and HLA in healthy donors. Using immunoSEQ multiplex PCR, the repertoire was profiled, and TCRdb retains in-frame clones only, with some absent. The sample holds roughly 130,000 clones, 88% seen once. Points from the study as a whole: The authors confirmed in vitro that three CMV-associated chains were specific for CMV antigens. There were under 200 TCR beta chains listed as cytomegalovirus-associated. Rarity held for most TCR sequences, but there were some public TCRs that occurred in many donors.

In the case of this clone: The antigen remains undetermined.

Germline lookup yields CDR1 MNHNS and CDR2 SASEGT. This CDR3 has 15 residues. The V end lost 3 bases, the J end lost 5 bases, and 14 bases lay between the germline ends. The V call is TRBV6-1, the J call TRBJ1-5; TRBD1 is a possible D gene (6 bases). The origin of this receptor is a man under 40 in good health and CMV-seronegative. Material for sequencing was PBMCs. CDR3 region: CASSDIQPGDQPQHF. The CDR3 DNA is TGTGCCAGCAGTGATATACAGCCAGGGGATCAGCCCCAGCATTTT.